This entry is about one TCR beta chain. This sample is drawn from a study of OX40 agonist ivuxolimab in advanced cancers. J lost 9 bases, V lost 7 bases, and 5 bases had no gene match. Germline V gives CDR1 WNHNN, CDR2 SYGVQD (reference sequence). This CDR3 is built from 13 residues. The protocol was immunoSEQ multiplex PCR, while the TCRdb copy is restricted to in-frame clones and leaves out a portion. The table lists 100,000 or so clones, about nine tenths of them singletons. Sample: CD4+ or CD8+ T cells sorted from blood, taken in a trial of the OX40 agonist ivuxolimab. The V and J genes are TRBV10-1 and TRBJ2-1, with 11 nucleotides matching TRBD1. This TCR was sampled from an adult with an advanced solid tumor such as melanoma, head and neck, liver or kidney cancer. CDR3 in amino acids: CASTRTGGGEQFF. The CDR3 DNA is TGCGCCAGCACCCGGACAGGGGGCGGTGAGCAGTTCTTC.